The 3 T cell receptor beta chains below were found in one sample sequenced in a study of blood T cells in healthy people across ages. Combining a sample-barcoded 5' primer with a J-beta primer mix, a second PCR ran for roughly 7 to 11 cycles. TCRdb processed the 5' RACE reads anew with MiXCR; each CDR3 protein has one entry. The sample gives hundreds of thousands of distinct CDR3 sequences, approximately 52% of which show up once; roughly 14% is in the top ten. The sequenced material came from blood. The receptors were sampled from a woman older than 75 in good health.

Points on this clonotype: This may be a read error, as it is one base from a much larger clone. The V call is TRBV6-5, the J call TRBJ2-5; no reliable D call. This CDR3 has 13 residues. Germline CDR1 MNHEY, CDR2 SVGAGI. Deletions cut 8 bases from V and 11 bases from J, with 21 bases between. The CDR3 coding sequence is TGTGCCAGCGCAGATAGCCTACGTTCCCATCAGTACTTC. Translation gives CASADSLRSHQYF.

The CDR3 nucleotides read TGTGCCACCAGCAGACCGGGACTAGCGGAGAGCACAGATACGCAGTATTTT. Amino acids: CATSRPGLAESTDTQYF. This rearrangement joins TRBV15 to TRBJ2-3, with 11 bases fitting TRBD2. Germline values: CDR1 LNHNV, CDR2 YYDKDF (reference sequence). Trimming took 2 bases from V and 0 from J; bases not matched to a gene: 4. CDR3 size: 17 residues.

This sequence joins TRBV6-5 and TRBJ2-6; TRBD2 might be the D (5 bases). CDR1 and CDR2 (germline): MNHEY, SVGAGI. Trimming took off 9 bases at V and 0 bases at J, with 15 bases between the two ends. The CDR3 length is 16 residues. The CDR3 region has the DNA TGTGCCAGAAACCGAACTAGGGCCTCTGGGGCCAACGTCCTGACTTTC. The encoded protein is CARNRTRASGANVLTF.